This T cell receptor beta chain came from a study of control samples from healthy donors and cancer patients. This table comes from immunoSEQ multiplex PCR, and its TCRdb copy is limited to in-frame clones, with some not included. In the table there are approximately 110,000 clones, about nine tenths of which are singletons. This CDR3 comprises 15 residues. The germline gives CDR1 SGDLS, CDR2 YYNGEE. Losses at the gene ends were 4 bases for V and 2 bases for J; bases not matched to a gene: 6. Material: blood. This TCR came from a human donor in good health. The donor label of this sample is uncertain. The rearrangement links TRBV9 to TRBJ1-2; 9 bases are a match to TRBD1. Written as DNA, the CDR3 is TGTGCCAGCAGCCCCCGCGACAGGGGGAACTATGGCTACACCTTC. Translated: CASSPRDRGNYGYTF.